This T cell receptor beta chain was sequenced for a study of regulatory T cells in long-lasting Graves disease. The CDR3 has 14 amino acids. V lost 2 bases to trimming and J lost 5 bases, with 11 bases between them. Germline V gives CDR1 KGHDR, CDR2 SFDVKD. Whole-study results and caveats: Persistent Graves' disease cases displayed lower TCR diversity than newly diagnosed ones.

CDR3 regions were amplified by Arm-PCR using iRepertoire HTBI primers to build TCR beta libraries. TCRdb processed the multiplex PCR reads anew with MiXCR; each CDR3 protein has one entry. Seen here are about 660,000 distinct CDR3 sequences, approximately 31% observed once, and the top ten hold around 40%. This clonotype was seen at least ten times. Antigen: not known. Time point specified: persistent/refractory GD, antithyroid drugs over 5 years with positive TRAb. PBMC-extracted RNA yielded the TCR library. The chain employs TRBV24-1 and TRBJ1-1, with D unclear. This sequence originates from a female donor with Graves disease. Specimen: peripheral blood mononuclear cells (PBMCs), collected when the disease was refractory, from a patient treated with antithyroid drugs. The CDR3 is CATSDSRGWTEAFF. The CDR3 coding sequence is TGTGCCACCAGTGATTCTAGAGGTTGGACTGAAGCTTTCTTT.